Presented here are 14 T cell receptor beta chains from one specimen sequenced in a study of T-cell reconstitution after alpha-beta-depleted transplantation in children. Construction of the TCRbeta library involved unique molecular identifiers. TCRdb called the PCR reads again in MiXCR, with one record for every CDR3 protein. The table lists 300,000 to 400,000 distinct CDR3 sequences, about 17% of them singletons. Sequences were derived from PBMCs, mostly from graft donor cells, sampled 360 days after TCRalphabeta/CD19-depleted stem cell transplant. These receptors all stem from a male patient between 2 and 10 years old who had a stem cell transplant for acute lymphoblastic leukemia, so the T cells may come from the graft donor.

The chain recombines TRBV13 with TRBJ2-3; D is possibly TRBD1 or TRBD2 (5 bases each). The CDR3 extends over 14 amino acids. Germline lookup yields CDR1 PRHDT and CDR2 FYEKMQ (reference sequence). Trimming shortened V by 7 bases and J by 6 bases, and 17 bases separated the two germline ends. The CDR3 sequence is CASTPVTGPDTQYF. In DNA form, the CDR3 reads TGTGCCAGCACCCCCGTAACGGGACCGGATACGCAGTATTTT.

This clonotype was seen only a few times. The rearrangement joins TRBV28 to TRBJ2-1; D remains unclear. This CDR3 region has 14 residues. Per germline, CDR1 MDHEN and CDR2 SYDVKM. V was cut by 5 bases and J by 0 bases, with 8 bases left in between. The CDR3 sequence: CASSSRISYNEQFF. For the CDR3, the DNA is TGTGCCAGCAGTAGCCGGATCTCCTACAATGAGCAGTTCTTC. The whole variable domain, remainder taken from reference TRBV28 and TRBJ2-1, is DVKVTQSSRYLVKRTGEKVFLECVQDMDHENMFWYRQDPGLGLRLIYFSYDVKMKEKGDIPEGYSVSREKKERFSLILESASTNQTSMYLCASSSRISYNEQFFGPGTRLTVL.

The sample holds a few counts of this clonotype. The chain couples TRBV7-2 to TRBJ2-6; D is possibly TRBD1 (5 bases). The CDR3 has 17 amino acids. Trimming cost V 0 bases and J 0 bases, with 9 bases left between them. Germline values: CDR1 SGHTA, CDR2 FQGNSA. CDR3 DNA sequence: TGTGCCAGCAGCTTAGCCGCTGACAGCTCTGGGGCCAACGTCCTGACTTTC. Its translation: CASSLAADSSGANVLTF.

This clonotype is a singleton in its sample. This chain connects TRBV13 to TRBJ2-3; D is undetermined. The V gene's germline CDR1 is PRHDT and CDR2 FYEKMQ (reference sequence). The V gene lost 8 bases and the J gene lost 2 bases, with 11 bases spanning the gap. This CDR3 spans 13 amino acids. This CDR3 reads CASREPATDTQYF. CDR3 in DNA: TGTGCCAGCCGAGAACCTGCCACAGATACGCAGTATTTT.

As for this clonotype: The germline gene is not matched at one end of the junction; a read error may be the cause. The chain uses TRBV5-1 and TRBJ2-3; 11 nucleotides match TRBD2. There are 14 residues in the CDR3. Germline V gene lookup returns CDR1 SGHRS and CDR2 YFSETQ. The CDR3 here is CASSWPLAGGAQYF. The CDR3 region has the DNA TGCGCCAGCAGCTGGCCCCTAGCGGGAGGCGCGCAGTACTTT.

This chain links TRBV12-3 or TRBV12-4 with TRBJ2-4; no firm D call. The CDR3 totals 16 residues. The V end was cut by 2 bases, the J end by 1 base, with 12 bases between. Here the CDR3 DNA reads TGTGCCAGCAGTTTAAAGGTCCTTACGGCCAAAAACATTCAGTACTTC. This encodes CASSLKVLTAKNIQYF.

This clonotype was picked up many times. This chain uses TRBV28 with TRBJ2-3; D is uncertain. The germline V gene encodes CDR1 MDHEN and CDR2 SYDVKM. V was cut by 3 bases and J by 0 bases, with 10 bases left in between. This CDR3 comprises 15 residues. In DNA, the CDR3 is TGTGCCAGCAGTTTGGAATCCGTAAGCACAGATACGCAGTATTTT. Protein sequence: CASSLESVSTDTQYF.

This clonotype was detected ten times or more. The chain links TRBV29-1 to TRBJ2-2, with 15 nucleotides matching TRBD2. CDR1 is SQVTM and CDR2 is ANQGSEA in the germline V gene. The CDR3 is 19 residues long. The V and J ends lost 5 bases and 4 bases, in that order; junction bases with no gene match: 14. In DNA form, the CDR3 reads TGCAGCGTTCGGTCCTCCGGGACTAGCGGGAGGCCCTTCACCGGGGAGCTGTTTTTT. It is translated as CSVRSSGTSGRPFTGELFF.

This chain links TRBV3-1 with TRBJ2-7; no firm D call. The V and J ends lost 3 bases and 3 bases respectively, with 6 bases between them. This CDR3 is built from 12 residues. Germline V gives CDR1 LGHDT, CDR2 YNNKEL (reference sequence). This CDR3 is CASSHWNYEQYF. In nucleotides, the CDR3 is TGTGCCAGCAGCCACTGGAACTACGAGCAGTACTTC.

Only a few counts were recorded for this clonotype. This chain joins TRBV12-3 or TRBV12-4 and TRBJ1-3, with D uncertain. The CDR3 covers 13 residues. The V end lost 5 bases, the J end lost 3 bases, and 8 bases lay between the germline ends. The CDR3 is CASSRTVGNTIYF. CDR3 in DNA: TGTGCCAGCAGTCGGACGGTTGGAAACACCATATATTTT.

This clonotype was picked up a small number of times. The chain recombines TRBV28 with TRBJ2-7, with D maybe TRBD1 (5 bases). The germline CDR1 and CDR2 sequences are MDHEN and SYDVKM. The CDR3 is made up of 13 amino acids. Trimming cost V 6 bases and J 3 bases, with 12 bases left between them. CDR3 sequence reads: CASSLTVYYEQYF. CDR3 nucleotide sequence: TGTGCCAGCAGCCTGACAGTTTACTACGAGCAGTACTTC.

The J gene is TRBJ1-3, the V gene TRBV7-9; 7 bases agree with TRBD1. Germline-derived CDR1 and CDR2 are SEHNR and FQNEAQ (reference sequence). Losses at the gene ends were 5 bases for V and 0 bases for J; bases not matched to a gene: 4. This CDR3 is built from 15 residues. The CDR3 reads CASSRGQNSGNTIYF. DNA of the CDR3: TGTGCCAGCAGCCGGGGACAGAACTCTGGAAACACCATATATTTT.

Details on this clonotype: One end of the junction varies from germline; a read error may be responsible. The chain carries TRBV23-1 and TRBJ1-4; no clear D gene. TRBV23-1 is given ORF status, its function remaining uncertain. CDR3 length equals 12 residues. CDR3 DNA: TGCGCCAGCAGTCACACGGACCCCAGTCCTGGGTTC. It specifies CASSHTDPSPGF.

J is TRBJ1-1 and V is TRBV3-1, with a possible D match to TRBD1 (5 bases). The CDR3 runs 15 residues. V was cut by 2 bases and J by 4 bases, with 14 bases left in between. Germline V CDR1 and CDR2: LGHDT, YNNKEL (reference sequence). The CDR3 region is CASSQYRGPSTEAFF. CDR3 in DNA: TGTGCCAGCAGCCAATATCGGGGCCCGAGCACTGAAGCTTTCTTT.